This T cell receptor beta chain was recovered during a study of T cells in tumors after PD-1 blockade. The CDR3 is 13 residues long. In germline, CDR1 is SNHLY, CDR2 FYNNEI. The V and J ends lost 6 bases and 9 bases respectively, with 12 bases between them. The repertoire was sequenced with immunoSEQ multiplex PCR; TCRdb's copy has only in-frame clones and lacks some. The sample has 60,000 or so clones; just under 80% are singletons. This clonotype was obtained from a human donor with basal cell carcinoma. The V and J genes are TRBV2 and TRBJ1-6; D possibly corresponds to TRBD1 (6 bases). The material was PBMCs, obtained before anti-PD-1 treatment. The DNA of the CDR3 is TGTGCCAGCAGACTACAGGGAGGTTCACCCCTCCACTTT. It specifies CASRLQGGSPLHF. The full variable domain, its missing parts supplied by reference TRBV2 and TRBJ1-6, is EPEVTQTPSHQVTQMGQEVILRCVPISNHLYFYWYRQILGQKVEFLVSFYNNEISEKSEIFDDQFSVERPDGSNFTLKIRSTKLEDSAMYFCASRLQGGSPLHFGNGTRLTVT.